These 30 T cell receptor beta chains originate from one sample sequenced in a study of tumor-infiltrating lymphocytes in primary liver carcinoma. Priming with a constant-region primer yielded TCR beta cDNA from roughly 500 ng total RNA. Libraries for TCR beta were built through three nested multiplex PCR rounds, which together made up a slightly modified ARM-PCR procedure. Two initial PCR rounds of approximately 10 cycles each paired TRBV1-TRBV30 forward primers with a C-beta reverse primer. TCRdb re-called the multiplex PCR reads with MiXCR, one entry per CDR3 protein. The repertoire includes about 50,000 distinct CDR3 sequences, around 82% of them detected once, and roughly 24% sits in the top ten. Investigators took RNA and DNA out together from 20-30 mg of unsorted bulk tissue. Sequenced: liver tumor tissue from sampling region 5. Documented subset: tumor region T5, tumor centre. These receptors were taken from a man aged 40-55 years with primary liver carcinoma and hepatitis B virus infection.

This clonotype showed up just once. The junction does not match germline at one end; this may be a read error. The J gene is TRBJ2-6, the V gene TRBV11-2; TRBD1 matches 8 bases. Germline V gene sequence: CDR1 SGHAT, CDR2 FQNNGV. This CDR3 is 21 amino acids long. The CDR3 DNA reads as TGTGTCAGCAGCATGGGGGGTGACAGGGGCATTTCCCTCTCTGGGGCCAAAGTCCTGACTTTC. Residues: CVSSMGGDRGISLSGAKVLTF.

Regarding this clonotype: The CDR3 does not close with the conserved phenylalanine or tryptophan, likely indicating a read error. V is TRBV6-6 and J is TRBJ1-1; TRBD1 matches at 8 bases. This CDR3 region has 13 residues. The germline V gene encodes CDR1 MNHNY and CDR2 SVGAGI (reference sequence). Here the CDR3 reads CASSTGGATEAFS. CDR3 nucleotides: TGTGCGAGCAGCACAGGGGGGGCTACTGAAGCTTTCTCT.

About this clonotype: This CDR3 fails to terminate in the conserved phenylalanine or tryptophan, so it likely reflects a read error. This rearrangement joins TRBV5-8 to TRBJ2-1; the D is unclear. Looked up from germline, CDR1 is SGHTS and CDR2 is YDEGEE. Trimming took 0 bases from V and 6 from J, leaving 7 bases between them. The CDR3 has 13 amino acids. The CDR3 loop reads CASSLAMCNEQFL. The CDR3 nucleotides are TGTGCCAGCAGCTTGGCCATGTGCAATGAGCAGTTCTTA.

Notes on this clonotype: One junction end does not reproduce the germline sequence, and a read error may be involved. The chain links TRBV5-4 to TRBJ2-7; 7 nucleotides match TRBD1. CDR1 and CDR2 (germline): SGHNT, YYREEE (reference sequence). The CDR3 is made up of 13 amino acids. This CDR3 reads CASNLQGLDERYF. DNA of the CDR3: TGTGCAAGCAACTTACAGGGGCTGGACGAGCGGTACTTC. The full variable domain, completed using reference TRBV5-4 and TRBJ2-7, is ETGVTQSPTHLIKTRGQQVTLRCSSQSGHNTVSWYQQALGQGPQFIFQYYREEENGRGNFPPRFSGLQFPNYSSELNVNALELDDSALYLCASNLQGLDERYFGPGTRLTVT.

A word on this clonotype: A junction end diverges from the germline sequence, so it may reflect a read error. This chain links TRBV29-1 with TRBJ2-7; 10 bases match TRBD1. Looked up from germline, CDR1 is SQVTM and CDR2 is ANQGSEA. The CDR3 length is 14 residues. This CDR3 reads CSVSGQGVTYEQYF. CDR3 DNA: TGCAGCGTGAGCGGACAGGGGGTTACCTACGAACAGTACTTC.

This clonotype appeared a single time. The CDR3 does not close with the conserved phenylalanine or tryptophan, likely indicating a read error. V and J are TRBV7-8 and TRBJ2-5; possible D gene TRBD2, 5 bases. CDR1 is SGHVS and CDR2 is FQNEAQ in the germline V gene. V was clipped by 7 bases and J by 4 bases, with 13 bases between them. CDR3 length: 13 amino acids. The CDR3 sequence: CASTLGVVETQYS. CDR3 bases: TGTGCCAGCACTCTCGGGGTGGTAGAGACCCAGTACTCC.

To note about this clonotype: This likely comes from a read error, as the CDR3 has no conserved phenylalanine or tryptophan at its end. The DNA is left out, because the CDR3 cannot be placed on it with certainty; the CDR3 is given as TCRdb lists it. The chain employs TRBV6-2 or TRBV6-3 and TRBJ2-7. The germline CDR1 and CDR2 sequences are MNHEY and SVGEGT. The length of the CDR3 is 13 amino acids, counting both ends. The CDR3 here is CSSSYEVPYEQHS.

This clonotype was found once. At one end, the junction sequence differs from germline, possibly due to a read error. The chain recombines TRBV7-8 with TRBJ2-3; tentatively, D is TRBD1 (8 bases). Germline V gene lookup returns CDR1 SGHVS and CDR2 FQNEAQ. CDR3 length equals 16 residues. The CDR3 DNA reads TGTGTCAGTAGCTCAACAGGGGGGGGATATTCGGATACGCGGTATTTT. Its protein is CVSSSTGGGYSDTRYF.

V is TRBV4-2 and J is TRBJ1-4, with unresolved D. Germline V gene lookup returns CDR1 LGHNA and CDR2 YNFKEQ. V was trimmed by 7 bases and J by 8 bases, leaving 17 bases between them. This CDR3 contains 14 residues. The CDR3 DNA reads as TGTGCCAGCATCCCTGGCAGGATGCAGGAAAAACTGTTTTTT. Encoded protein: CASIPGRMQEKLFF.

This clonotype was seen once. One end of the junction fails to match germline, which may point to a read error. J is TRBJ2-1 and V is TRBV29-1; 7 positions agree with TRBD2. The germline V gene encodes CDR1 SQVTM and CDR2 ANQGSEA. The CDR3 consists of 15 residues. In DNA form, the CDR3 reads TGCAGCGTTGGACTAGTGGGAGGGTTCTACAATAAGCAGTTCTTT. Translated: CSVGLVGGFYNKQFF.

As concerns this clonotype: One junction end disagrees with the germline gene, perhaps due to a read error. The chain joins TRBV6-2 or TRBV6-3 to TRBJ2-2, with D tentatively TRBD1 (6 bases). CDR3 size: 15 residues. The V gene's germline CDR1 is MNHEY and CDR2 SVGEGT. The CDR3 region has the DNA TGTGCCAGCAGACTTACAGGGACCAACGCCGGGAAGCTGTTTTTT. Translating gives CASRLTGTNAGKLFF.

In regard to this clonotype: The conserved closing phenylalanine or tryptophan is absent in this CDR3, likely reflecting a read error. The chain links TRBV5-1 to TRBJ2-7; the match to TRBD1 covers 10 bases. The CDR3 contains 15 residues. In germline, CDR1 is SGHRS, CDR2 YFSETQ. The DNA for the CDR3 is TGTGCCAGCAGCGGAGGGACAGGGGTGACCTACGAGCAGTACTCC. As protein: CASSGGTGVTYEQYS.

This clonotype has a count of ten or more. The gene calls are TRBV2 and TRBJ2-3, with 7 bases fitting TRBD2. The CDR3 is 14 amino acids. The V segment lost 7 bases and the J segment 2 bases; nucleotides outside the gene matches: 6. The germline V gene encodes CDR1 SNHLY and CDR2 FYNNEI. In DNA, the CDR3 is TGTGCCAGCAACGAGCGGGATGACACAGATACGCAGTATTTT. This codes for CASNERDDTDTQYF.

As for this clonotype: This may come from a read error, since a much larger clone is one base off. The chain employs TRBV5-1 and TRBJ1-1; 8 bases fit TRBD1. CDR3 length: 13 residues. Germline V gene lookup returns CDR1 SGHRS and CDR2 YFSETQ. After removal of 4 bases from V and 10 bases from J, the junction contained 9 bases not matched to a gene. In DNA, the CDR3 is TGCGCCAGCAGCCCGCAGGGGGCTGGGAGAGCTTTCTTT. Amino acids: CASSPQGAGRAFF.

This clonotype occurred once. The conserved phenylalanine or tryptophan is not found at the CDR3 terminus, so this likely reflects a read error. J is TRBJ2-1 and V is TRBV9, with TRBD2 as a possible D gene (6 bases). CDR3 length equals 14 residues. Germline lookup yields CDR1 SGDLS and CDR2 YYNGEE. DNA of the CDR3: TGTGCCAGCAGCCATGGGCGGGATAACAACGAGCAGTTCTAC. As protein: CASSHGRDNNEQFY.

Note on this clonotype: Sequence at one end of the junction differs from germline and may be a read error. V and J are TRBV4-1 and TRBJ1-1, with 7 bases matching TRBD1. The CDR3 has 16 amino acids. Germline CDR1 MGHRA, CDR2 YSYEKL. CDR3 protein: CASSLGTEALNTEAFF. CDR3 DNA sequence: TGCGCCAGTAGCCTCGGGACAGAGGCCCTGAACACTGAAGCTTTCTTT.

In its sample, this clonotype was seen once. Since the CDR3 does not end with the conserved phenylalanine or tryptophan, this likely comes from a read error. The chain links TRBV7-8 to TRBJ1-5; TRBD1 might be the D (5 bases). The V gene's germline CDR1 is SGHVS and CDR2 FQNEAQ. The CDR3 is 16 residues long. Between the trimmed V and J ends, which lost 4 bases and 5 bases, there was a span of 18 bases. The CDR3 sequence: CASSSAGLKIHQPQHS. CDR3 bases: TGTGCCAGCAGCTCGGCGGGGCTCAAGATCCATCAGCCCCAGCATTCT.

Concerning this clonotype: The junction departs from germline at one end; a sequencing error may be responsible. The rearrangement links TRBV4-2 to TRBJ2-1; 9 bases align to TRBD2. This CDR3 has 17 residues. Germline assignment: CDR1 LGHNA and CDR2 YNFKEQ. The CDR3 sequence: CASSQEVAGVSYIEQFF. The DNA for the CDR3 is TGTGCCAGCAGCCAAGAGGTAGCGGGGGTCTCCTACATTGAGCAATTCTTC.

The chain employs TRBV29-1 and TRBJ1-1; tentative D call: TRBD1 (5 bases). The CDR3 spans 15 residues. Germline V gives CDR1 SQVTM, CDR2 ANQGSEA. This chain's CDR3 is CSASGGWAMITEAFF. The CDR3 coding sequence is TGCAGTGCATCGGGGGGGTGGGCTATGATCACTGAAGCTTTCTTT.

The CDR3 nucleotides read TGCGCCAGCAGCCCTCTTAGCGGGATTCACAATAAGCGGTTCTTC. Amino acids: CASSPLSGIHNKRFF. The rearrangement links TRBV4-1 to TRBJ2-1; 8 positions match TRBD2. The CDR3 spans 15 residues. Germline V gene sequence: CDR1 MGHRA, CDR2 YSYEKL. Trimming took 4 bases from V and 15 from J; bases not matched to a gene: 17.

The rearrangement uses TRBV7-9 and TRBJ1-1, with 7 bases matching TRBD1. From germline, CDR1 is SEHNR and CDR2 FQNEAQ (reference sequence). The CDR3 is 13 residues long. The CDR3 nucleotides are TGTGCTATCAGCCTTACAGGGGACACTGAAGCTTTCTTT. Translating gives CAISLTGDTEAFF.

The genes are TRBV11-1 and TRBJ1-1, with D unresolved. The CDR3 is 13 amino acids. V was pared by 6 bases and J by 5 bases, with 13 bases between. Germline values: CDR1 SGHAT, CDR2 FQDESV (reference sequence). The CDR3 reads CASRLSPGTEAFF. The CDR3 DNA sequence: TGTGCCAGCAGATTATCTCCGGGGACTGAAGCTTTCTTT.

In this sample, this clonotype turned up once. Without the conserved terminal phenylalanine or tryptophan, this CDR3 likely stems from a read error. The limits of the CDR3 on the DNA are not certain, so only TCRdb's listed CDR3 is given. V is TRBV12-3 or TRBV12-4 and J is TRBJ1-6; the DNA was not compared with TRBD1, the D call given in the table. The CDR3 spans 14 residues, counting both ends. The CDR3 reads CASSLTGQGSPLHL.

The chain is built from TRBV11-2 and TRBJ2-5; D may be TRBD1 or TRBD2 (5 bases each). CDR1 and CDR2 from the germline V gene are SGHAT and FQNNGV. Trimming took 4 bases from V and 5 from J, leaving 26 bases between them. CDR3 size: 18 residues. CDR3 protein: CASSSSSIQGSGWETQYF. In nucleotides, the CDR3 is TGTGCCAGCAGCTCTAGCTCAATCCAGGGTTCTGGGTGGGAGACCCAGTACTTC.

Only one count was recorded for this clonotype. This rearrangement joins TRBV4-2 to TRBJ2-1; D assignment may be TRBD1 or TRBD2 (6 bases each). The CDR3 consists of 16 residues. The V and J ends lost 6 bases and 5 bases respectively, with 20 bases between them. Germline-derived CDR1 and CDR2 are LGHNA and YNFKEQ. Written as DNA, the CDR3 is TGTGCCAGCAGGCACGCCGGGGGACATGGAAACAATGAGCAGTTCTTC. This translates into CASRHAGGHGNNEQFF.

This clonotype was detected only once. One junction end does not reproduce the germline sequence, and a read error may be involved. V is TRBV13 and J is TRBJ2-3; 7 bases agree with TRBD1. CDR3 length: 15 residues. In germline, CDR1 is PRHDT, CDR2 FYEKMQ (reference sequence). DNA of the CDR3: TGTGCCGGCAGCCCTGGTACAGGGGGCACAGATACGCAGTATTTT. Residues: CAGSPGTGGTDTQYF.

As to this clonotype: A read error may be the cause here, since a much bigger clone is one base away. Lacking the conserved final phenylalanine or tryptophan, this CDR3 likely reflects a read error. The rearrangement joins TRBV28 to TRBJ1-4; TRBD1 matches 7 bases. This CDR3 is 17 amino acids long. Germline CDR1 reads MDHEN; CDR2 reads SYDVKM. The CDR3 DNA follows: TGTGCCAGCAGTTTTGGGGACAGATTTGCAACTAACGAAAGACTGTTTTAT. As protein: CASSFGDRFATNERLFY.

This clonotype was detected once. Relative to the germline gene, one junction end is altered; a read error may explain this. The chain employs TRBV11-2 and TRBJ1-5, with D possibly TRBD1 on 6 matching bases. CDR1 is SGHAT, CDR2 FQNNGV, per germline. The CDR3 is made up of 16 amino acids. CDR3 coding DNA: TGTGCCAGGAGCATAAAAGGGGGACTGACGAATCAGCCCCACCATTTT. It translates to CARSIKGGLTNQPHHF.

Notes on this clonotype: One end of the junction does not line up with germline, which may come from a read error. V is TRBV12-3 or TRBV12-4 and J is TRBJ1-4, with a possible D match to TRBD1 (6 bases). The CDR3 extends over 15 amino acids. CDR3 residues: CARSLWGALGEKLFF. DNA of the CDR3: TGTGCCAGGAGTTTATGGGGGGCGCTGGGTGAAAAACTGTTTTTT.

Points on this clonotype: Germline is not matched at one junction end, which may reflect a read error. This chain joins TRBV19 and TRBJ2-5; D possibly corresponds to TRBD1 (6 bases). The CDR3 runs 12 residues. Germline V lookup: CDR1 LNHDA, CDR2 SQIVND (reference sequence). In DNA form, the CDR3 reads TGCGCCACTCGACAGGCTGGGGAGACCCAGTACTTC. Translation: CATRQAGETQYF.